The 14 T cell receptor beta chains below were found in one sample sequenced in a study of CD8 T cells in Susac syndrome. Random hexamers primed reverse transcription of roughly 0.5 to 1 ug RNA. TCRdb used MiXCR to reprocess the immunoSEQ multiplex PCR reads, holding one entry per CDR3 protein. This sample has more than 200,000 distinct CDR3 sequences, with roughly 92% found just once. The material sequenced was CD8+ T cells from PBMCs. The origin of the receptors is a human donor with multiple sclerosis.

The J gene is TRBJ2-1, the V gene TRBV11-2; no reliable D call. V dropped 3 bases and J dropped 6 bases, with 0 bases sitting between them. Germline V gene lookup returns CDR1 SGHAT and CDR2 FQNNGV. This CDR3 has 10 amino acids. The CDR3 bases are TGTGCCAGCAGCTTCAATGAGCAGTTCTTC. Residues: CASSFNEQFF.

The chain has TRBV9 and TRBJ2-7; D might be TRBD1 (5 bases). Germline CDR1 reads SGDLS; CDR2 reads YYNGEE. Trimming cost V 0 bases and J 0 bases, with 13 bases left between them. CDR3 size: 16 residues. The CDR3 is CASSVGSGLSSYEQYF. The CDR3 nucleotides read TGTGCCAGCAGCGTAGGATCAGGGCTGAGCTCCTACGAGCAGTACTTC.

V usage is TRBV7-6 and J usage is TRBJ2-7; 11 bases match TRBD2. J gave up 4 bases and V 4 bases, and 18 bases lay outside the gene matches. The CDR3 consists of 19 residues. CDR1 and CDR2 (germline): SGHVS, FNYEAQ. DNA for the CDR3: TGTGCCAGCAGCTCCCCTTTAGCGGGAGGGCCCGAGGATCCTTACGAGCAGTACTTC. Translating gives CASSSPLAGGPEDPYEQYF.

The chain recombines TRBV10-3 with TRBJ1-2; D is unresolved. V was clipped by 0 bases and J by 3 bases, with 17 bases between them. The CDR3 extends over 17 amino acids. Per the germline V gene, CDR1 is ENHRY and CDR2 is SYGVKD. For the CDR3, the DNA is TGTGCCATCAGTGAGTCGATTCTGACCCGCAAGGACTATGGCTACACCTTC. Protein sequence: CAISESILTRKDYGYTF.

The gene calls are TRBV7-9 and TRBJ2-7; D may be TRBD1 (6 bases). Looked up from germline, CDR1 is SEHNR and CDR2 is FQNEAQ (reference sequence). The CDR3 covers 16 residues. V lost 5 bases and J lost 6, with 23 bases in between. The CDR3, as DNA: TGTGCCAGCAGCACGAATACAGGGCAGCGGTTATCCGAGCAGTACTTC. Amino acid sequence: CASSTNTGQRLSEQYF.

The chain combines TRBV13 with TRBJ2-5; D perhaps matches TRBD2 (6 bases). The CDR3 totals 12 residues. Trimming removed 5 bases at V and 7 bases at J, with 11 bases between. CDR1 is PRHDT, CDR2 FYEKMQ, per germline (reference sequence). CDR3 coding DNA: TGTGCCAGCAGCCTGACTAGGGGGACCCAGTACTTC. It codes for CASSLTRGTQYF.

This chain connects TRBV13 to TRBJ2-5; D ambiguous. The CDR3 totals 14 residues. The germline CDR1 and CDR2 sequences are PRHDT and FYEKMQ (reference sequence). The germline V and J ends were trimmed by 1 base and 5 bases, with 11 bases remaining between them. The DNA for the CDR3 is TGTGCCAGCAGCTTAGCCGGGCCAGAGGAGACCCAGTACTTC. It encodes CASSLAGPEETQYF. Combining the CDR3 with reference TRBV13 and TRBJ2-5 gives the whole variable domain AAGVIQSPRHLIKEKRETATLKCYPIPRHDTVYWYQQGPGQDPQFLISFYEKMQSDKGSIPDRFSAQQFSDYHSELNMSSLELGDSALYFCASSLAGPEETQYFGPGTRLLVL.

The CDR3 DNA is TGCAGTGCTCGCACCGGGACAGCAGAAGAGACCCAGTACTTC. This sequence encodes CSARTGTAEETQYF. The rearrangement links TRBV20-1 to TRBJ2-5; 7 bases are a match to TRBD1. Germline trimming cut 5 bases from V and 3 bases from J; bases unmatched to any gene: 9. There are 14 residues in the CDR3. Germline loops: CDR1 DFQATT, CDR2 SNEGSKA (reference sequence).

The chain joins TRBV9 to TRBJ2-7; TRBD2 matches at 7 bases. The V and J ends lost 0 bases and 3 bases, in that order; junction bases with no gene match: 6. Germline loops: CDR1 SGDLS, CDR2 YYNGEE. This CDR3 spans 15 amino acids. The CDR3 here is CASSVEASGYYEQYF. CDR3 DNA: TGTGCCAGCAGCGTAGAGGCTAGCGGTTACTACGAGCAGTACTTC.

This rearrangement joins TRBV15 to TRBJ2-7; D unclear. Trimming cost V 0 bases and J 3 bases, with 15 bases left between them. The length of the CDR3 is 16 residues. The germline V gene encodes CDR1 LNHNV and CDR2 YYDKDF (reference sequence). CDR3 DNA sequence: TGTGCCACCAGCAGAGATCAGCAGCTCAACTTCTACGAGCAGTACTTC. It is translated as CATSRDQQLNFYEQYF.

The rearrangement joins TRBV7-9 to TRBJ2-7; the D is unclear. The CDR3 sequence is 13 residues long. Looked up from germline, CDR1 is SEHNR and CDR2 is FQNEAQ (reference sequence). Trimming took off 5 bases at V and 5 bases at J, with 13 bases between the two ends. The CDR3 region is CASSPLGDHEQYF. In DNA form, the CDR3 reads TGTGCCAGCAGCCCTCTGGGTGACCACGAGCAGTACTTC.

V gene TRBV7-8 combines with J gene TRBJ1-2; no firm D call. V lost 0 bases and J 8 bases, leaving 16 bases between the germline ends. The CDR3 extends over 15 amino acids. Germline lookup yields CDR1 SGHVS and CDR2 FQNEAQ. This chain's CDR3 is CASSLAPVAGWGYTF. DNA of the CDR3: TGTGCCAGCAGCTTAGCGCCTGTCGCAGGATGGGGCTACACCTTC.

This rearrangement joins TRBV19 to TRBJ2-2, with D possibly TRBD1 on 6 matching bases. Germline values: CDR1 LNHDA, CDR2 SQIVND (reference sequence). The V and J ends lost 4 bases and 4 bases respectively, with 16 bases between them. The CDR3 consists of 16 residues. The CDR3 DNA reads TGTGCCAGTAGTACCAACAGGGTTACGGGCACCGGGGAGCTGTTTTTT. Its protein product is CASSTNRVTGTGELFF.

The rearrangement joins TRBV7-9 to TRBJ2-1; D gene unclear. V was clipped by 11 bases and J by 0 bases, with 17 bases between them. Germline CDR1 is SEHNR and CDR2 is FQNEAQ (reference sequence). The CDR3 extends over 15 amino acids. CDR3 in amino acids: CALSSGPNSYNEQFF. The CDR3 nucleotides read TGTGCCCTGTCATCGGGCCCGAACTCCTACAATGAGCAGTTCTTC.